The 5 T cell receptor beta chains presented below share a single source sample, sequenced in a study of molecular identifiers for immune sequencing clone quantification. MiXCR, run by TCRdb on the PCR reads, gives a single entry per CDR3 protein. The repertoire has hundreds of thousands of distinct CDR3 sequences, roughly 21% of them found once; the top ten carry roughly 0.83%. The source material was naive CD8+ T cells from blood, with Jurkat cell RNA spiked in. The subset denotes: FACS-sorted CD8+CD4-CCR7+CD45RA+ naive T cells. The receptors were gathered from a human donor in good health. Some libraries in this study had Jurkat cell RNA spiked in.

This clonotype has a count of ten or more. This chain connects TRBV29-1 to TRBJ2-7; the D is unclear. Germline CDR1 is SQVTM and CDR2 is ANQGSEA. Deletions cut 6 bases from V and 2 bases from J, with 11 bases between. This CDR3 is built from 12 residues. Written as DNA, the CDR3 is TGCAGCGTACTTACGGAACCCTACGAGCAGTACTTC. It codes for CSVLTEPYEQYF.

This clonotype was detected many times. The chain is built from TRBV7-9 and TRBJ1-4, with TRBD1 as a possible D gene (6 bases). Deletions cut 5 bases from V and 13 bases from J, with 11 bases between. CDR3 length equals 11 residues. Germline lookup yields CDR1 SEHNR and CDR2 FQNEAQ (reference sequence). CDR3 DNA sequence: TGTGCCAGCAGCCTCGGACAGTTACTGTTTTTT. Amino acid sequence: CASSLGQLLFF.

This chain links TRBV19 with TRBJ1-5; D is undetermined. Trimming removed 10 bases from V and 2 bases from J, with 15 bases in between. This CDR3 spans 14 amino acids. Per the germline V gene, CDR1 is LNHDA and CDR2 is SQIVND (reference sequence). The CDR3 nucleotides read TGTGCCACCATACCACGGGCTGGCAATCAGCCCCAGCATTTT. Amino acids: CATIPRAGNQPQHF. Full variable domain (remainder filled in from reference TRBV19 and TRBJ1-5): DGGITQSPKYLFRKEGQNVTLSCEQNLNHDAMYWYRQDPGQGLRLIYYSQIVNDFQKGDIAEGYSVSREKKESFPLTVTSAQKNPTAFYLCATIPRAGNQPQHFGDGTRLSIL.

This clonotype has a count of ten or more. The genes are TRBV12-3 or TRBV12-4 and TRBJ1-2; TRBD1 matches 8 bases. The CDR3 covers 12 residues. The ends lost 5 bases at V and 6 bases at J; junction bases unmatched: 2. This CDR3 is CASSPQGDGYTF. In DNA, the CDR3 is TGTGCCAGCAGTCCACAGGGGGATGGCTACACCTTC.

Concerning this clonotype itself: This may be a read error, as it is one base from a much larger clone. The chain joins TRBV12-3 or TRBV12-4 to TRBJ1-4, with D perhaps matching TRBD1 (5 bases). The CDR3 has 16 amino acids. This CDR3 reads CASGLEAQATNEKLFF. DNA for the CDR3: TGTGCCAGCGGTTTAGAGGCACAGGCAACTAATGAAAAACTGTTTTTT.